This is a list of T cell receptor beta chains from one sample in a study of monozygotic twins with inflammatory bowel disease. Following a re-call of the 5' RACE reads, TCRdb has one entry per CDR3 protein and lacks DNA. The sample has about 150,000 distinct CDR3 sequences, and its top ten clones hold more than 1%. Sequencing was done on a sample of blood. These receptors all stem from a human donor with ulcerative colitis or Crohn's disease, or a healthy co-twin of an affected twin (not recorded which). Each CDR3 is given with its conserved first and last residue.

v_call	j_call	cdr3_aa
TRBV7-3	TRBJ2-5	CASSLAGLQETQYF
TRBV6-6	TRBJ1-1	CASSSGTITEAFF
TRBV11-1	TRBJ2-1	CASSKTSGRSSYNEQFF
TRBV6-5	TRBJ2-3	CASSYGGTSGWSTDTQYF
TRBV5-1	TRBJ2-1	CASSQLDEQFF
TRBV7-6	TRBJ1-2	CAGSLFDGTNYGYTF
TRBV4-1	TRBJ2-3	CASSPAVAGTSSTDTQYF
TRBV28	TRBJ2-1	CASRMTSGFNEQFF
TRBV7-2	TRBJ2-7	CASTFPGAGPFNEQYF
TRBV6-2/TRBV6-3	TRBJ1-1	CASSYSGPTTRQAFF
TRBV14	TRBJ1-2	CASSQRGGDSNYGYTF
TRBV29-1	TRBJ2-5	CSVGKFGETQYF
TRBV20-1	TRBJ2-5	CSAVKGGEGETQYF
TRBV20-1	TRBJ2-1	CSANLPNNEQFF
TRBV6-2/TRBV6-3	TRBJ2-7	CASSYLGQGSYEQYF
TRBV14	TRBJ2-1	CASSQEGSLALNFYNEQFF
TRBV20-1	TRBJ2-2	CSAQGQGATTGELFF
TRBV4-1	TRBJ2-3	CASSLRPFSGPTDTQYF
TRBV10-3	TRBJ2-1	CAISESTSGRGEQFF
TRBV6-6	TRBJ2-5	CASSQRRPQETQYF
TRBV28	TRBJ1-5	CASSLHQGDGNQPQHF
TRBV27	TRBJ2-1	CASSSGQGGGPASNEQFF
TRBV4-3	TRBJ2-7	CASSFVGVGEQYF
TRBV11-2	TRBJ2-3	CASSPGRNTQYF
TRBV5-1	TRBJ2-7	CASSLEEISVDEQYF
TRBV24-1	TRBJ2-5	CATSGEGRETQYF
TRBV14	TRBJ1-5	CASSPGVNQPQHF
TRBV5-1	TRBJ2-1	CASSQLAGGTNNEQFF
TRBV20-1	TRBJ2-2	CSARARGRRNTGELFF
TRBV7-2	TRBJ1-3	CASSTGASGNTIYF
TRBV5-1	TRBJ2-3	CASSLEGSRRADTQYF
TRBV14	TRBJ2-3	CASSQPGLAKVEYF
TRBV7-2	TRBJ2-7	CASSADITYEQYF
TRBV6-2/TRBV6-3	TRBJ2-2	CASRHRGRGGELFF
TRBV24-1	TRBJ2-1	CATSVPGSRVNEQFF
TRBV28	TRBJ2-6	CASTRSGANVLTF
TRBV27	TRBJ1-2	CASSLQGEHGYTF
TRBV5-1	TRBJ2-3	CASSFNNVDRGTQYF
TRBV7-6	TRBJ1-1	CASSLLQTGALNTEAFF
TRBV20-1	TRBJ2-1	CSASLDYNEQFF
TRBV6-1	TRBJ1-5	CASRPTGTGHQPQHF
TRBV11-1	TRBJ2-2	CASSLALGRRGDTGELFF
TRBV6-1	TRBJ1-5	CASRPQVSNQPQHF
TRBV25-1	TRBJ1-1	CASSEFVGSEAFF
TRBV11-1	TRBJ1-5	CASSFSREGQPQHF
TRBV27	TRBJ2-1	CASSLIGRDNEQFF
TRBV7-9	TRBJ1-1	CALTRHADTEAFF
TRBV7-3	TRBJ2-1	CASSSGRGNYNEQFF
TRBV6-2/TRBV6-3	TRBJ1-5	CASRGQDYQPQHF
TRBV5-1	TRBJ2-1	CASSLGVGEEQFF
TRBV7-2	TRBJ2-3	CASIRQGTTDTQYF
TRBV29-1	TRBJ2-7	CSVRGENRYEQYF
TRBV28	TRBJ1-5	CASSGPRDRGGSSNQPQHF